This is a list of T cell receptor beta chains from one sample in a study of blood T cell repertoires in COVID-19. The method was immunoSEQ multiplex PCR; TCRdb's version includes in-frame clones alone and lacks a portion of them. The top ten clones hold 2.4% of a sample with around 140,000 clones, about 86% of them seen once. Input material: PBMCs or T cells enriched from blood (not recorded which). These receptors were collected from a man aged 40-49 years with acute COVID-19. CDR3s include the opening cysteine and the closing phenylalanine or tryptophan. The D gene is left open where the match is weak. Size is stated for part of the rows, as once, few or many counts, or as a class when the clone is expanded.

j_call: TRBJ1-1; clone_size: .; cdr3_length: 14; d_call: TRBD1; v_call: TRBV5-6; cdr3_aa: CASSRQGAGTEAFF
j_call: TRBJ2-7; clone_size: .; cdr3_length: 15; d_call: TRBD2; v_call: TRBV6-5; cdr3_aa: CASSAGRAGTYEQYF
j_call: TRBJ1-2; clone_size: .; cdr3_length: 14; d_call: .; v_call: TRBV19; cdr3_aa: CASSISRQTGGYTF
j_call: TRBJ2-1; clone_size: .; cdr3_length: 14; d_call: TRBD2; v_call: TRBV2; cdr3_aa: CARRGATSGNEQFF
j_call: TRBJ2-7; clone_size: .; cdr3_length: 15; d_call: TRBD2; v_call: TRBV5-1; cdr3_aa: CASSLGTSGSGEQYF
j_call: TRBJ2-1; clone_size: .; cdr3_length: 13; d_call: .; v_call: TRBV18; cdr3_aa: CASSPARDNEQFF
j_call: TRBJ2-3; clone_size: .; cdr3_length: 16; d_call: TRBD2; v_call: TRBV5-3; cdr3_aa: CARSSLEGGREGTQYF
j_call: TRBJ2-2; clone_size: .; cdr3_length: 16; d_call: .; v_call: TRBV18; cdr3_aa: CASSPPAGADTGELFF
j_call: TRBJ1-2; clone_size: .; cdr3_length: 14; d_call: TRBD1; v_call: TRBV7-2; cdr3_aa: CASSIIDRADGYTF
j_call: TRBJ1-2; clone_size: .; cdr3_length: 16; d_call: .; v_call: TRBV7-2; cdr3_aa: CASSSSSGFLPYGYTF
j_call: TRBJ1-5; clone_size: .; cdr3_length: 14; d_call: .; v_call: TRBV28; cdr3_aa: CASNRQTGDQPQHF
j_call: TRBJ2-7; clone_size: few; cdr3_length: 15; d_call: TRBD1; v_call: TRBV6-2/TRBV6-3; cdr3_aa: CASSSPGQGANEQYF
j_call: TRBJ2-7; clone_size: .; cdr3_length: 15; d_call: .; v_call: TRBV5-6; cdr3_aa: CASSSLKALAGEQYF
j_call: TRBJ1-1; clone_size: .; cdr3_length: 15; d_call: .; v_call: TRBV7-9; cdr3_aa: CASSLGAGLNTEAFF
j_call: TRBJ2-5; clone_size: .; cdr3_length: 16; d_call: TRBD1; v_call: TRBV24-1; cdr3_aa: CATSDSSTGVWETQYF
j_call: TRBJ2-7; clone_size: .; cdr3_length: 14; d_call: TRBD1; v_call: TRBV28; cdr3_aa: CASSLWGQGKEQYF
j_call: TRBJ1-4; clone_size: .; cdr3_length: 15; d_call: .; v_call: TRBV12-5; cdr3_aa: CASGLSQGKEEKLFF
j_call: TRBJ2-5; clone_size: .; cdr3_length: 13; d_call: .; v_call: TRBV5-4; cdr3_aa: CASSFDFEETQYF
j_call: TRBJ1-5; clone_size: once; cdr3_length: 15; d_call: .; v_call: TRBV7-9; cdr3_aa: CASSLSIGDNQPQHF